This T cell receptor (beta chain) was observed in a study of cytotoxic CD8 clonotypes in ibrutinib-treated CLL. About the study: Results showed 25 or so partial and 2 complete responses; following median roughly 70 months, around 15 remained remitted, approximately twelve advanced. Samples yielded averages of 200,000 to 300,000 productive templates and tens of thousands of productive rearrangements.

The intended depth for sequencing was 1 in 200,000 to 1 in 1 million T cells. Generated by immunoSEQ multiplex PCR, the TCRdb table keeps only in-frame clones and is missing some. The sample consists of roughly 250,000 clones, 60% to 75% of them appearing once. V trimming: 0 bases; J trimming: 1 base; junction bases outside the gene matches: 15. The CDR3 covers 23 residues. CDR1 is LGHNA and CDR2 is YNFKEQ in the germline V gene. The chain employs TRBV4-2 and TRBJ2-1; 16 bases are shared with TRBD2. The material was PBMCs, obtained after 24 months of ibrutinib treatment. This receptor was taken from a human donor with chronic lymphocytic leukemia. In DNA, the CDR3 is TGTGCCAGCAGCCAAGAACTACTTTTGGGACTAGCGGGAGGGCTTGGGTCCTACAATGAGCAGTTCTTC. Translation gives CASSQELLLGLAGGLGSYNEQFF.